These 21 T cell receptor beta chains originate from one sample sequenced in a study of CD8 T cells in ankylosing spondylitis. Antigen specificity for these receptors is unknown. Overall study results and limits: Roughly eight highly homologous variants formed a TCR beta motif that appeared characteristic of ankylosing spondylitis blood.

TCRdb re-analysed the 5' RACE reads in MiXCR, keeping a single row per CDR3 protein. The profile shows around 450,000 distinct CDR3 sequences, around 26% of them singletons. The sample comprised blood, either unsorted or a sorted T cell fraction (not recorded which). These receptors all stem from a male donor with ankylosing spondylitis.

This chain uses TRBV15 with TRBJ2-7, with 8 bases lining up with TRBD1. The V gene's germline CDR1 is LNHNV and CDR2 YYDKDF (reference sequence). The V gene end was trimmed by 6 bases and the J gene end by 7 bases; junction bases not matched to a gene: 17. The CDR3 spans 16 residues. CDR3 protein: CATRSTGTGPQWEQYV. The DNA for the CDR3 is TGTGCCACCAGAAGTACCGGGACAGGCCCGCAATGGGAGCAGTACGTC.

The CDR3 bases are TGTGCCAGCAGCGTAGGGCAGGGGGAGACCCAGTACTTC. Protein product: CASSVGQGETQYF. The J gene is TRBJ2-5, the V gene TRBV9; possible D gene TRBD1, 6 bases. The V and J ends lost 0 bases and 5 bases respectively, with 8 bases between them. The CDR3 length is 13 residues. Germline CDR1 SGDLS, CDR2 YYNGEE.

The chain carries TRBV7-2 and TRBJ2-5, with D possibly being TRBD2 (5 bases). The V gene lost 4 bases and the J gene lost 7 bases, with 13 bases spanning the gap. CDR3 length: 13 amino acids. Germline CDR1 is SGHTA and CDR2 is FQGNSA. Here the CDR3 DNA reads TGTGCCAGCAGCTCTCGGGGTTTTGGGACCCAGTACTTC. Protein sequence: CASSSRGFGTQYF.

The count of this clonotype is one. The rearrangement joins TRBV19 to TRBJ2-7; the D is unclear. In germline, CDR1 is LNHDA, CDR2 SQIVND (reference sequence). V was pared by 3 bases and J by 2 bases, with 8 bases between. This CDR3 has 13 residues. CDR3 loop: CASSIGTPYEQYF. The CDR3 bases are TGTGCCAGTAGTATCGGCACCCCCTACGAGCAGTACTTC. Using reference TRBV19 and TRBJ2-7 for the parts outside the CDR3, the full variable domain is DGGITQSPKYLFRKEGQNVTLSCEQNLNHDAMYWYRQDPGQGLRLIYYSQIVNDFQKGDIAEGYSVSREKKESFPLTVTSAQKNPTAFYLCASSIGTPYEQYFGPGTRLTVT.

This clonotype was detected a few times. The chain combines TRBV10-3 with TRBJ2-7; 9 positions match TRBD2. CDR1 is ENHRY, CDR2 SYGVKD, per germline. V lost 0 bases and J lost 5; bases outside the gene matches: 2. The CDR3 contains 14 residues. This chain's CDR3 is CAISESSGSNEQYF. The CDR3 DNA reads as TGTGCCATCAGTGAGTCTAGCGGGAGCAACGAGCAGTACTTC.

This clonotype was seen more than once but under ten times. This chain connects TRBV7-2 to TRBJ2-3; D ambiguous. This CDR3 comprises 16 residues. The V and J ends lost 1 base and 4 bases respectively, with 15 bases between them. CDR1 is SGHTA and CDR2 is FQGNSA in the germline V gene. CDR3 nucleotide sequence: TGTGCCAGCAGCTTAGTTGGACCCCCCCTGCCAGATACGCAGTATTTT. This translates into CASSLVGPPLPDTQYF.

The chain uses TRBV15 and TRBJ2-3; 8 bases map to TRBD2. CDR1 is LNHNV, CDR2 YYDKDF, per germline (reference sequence). The CDR3 loop spans 17 amino acids. Unmatched junction bases numbered 11, after V lost 4 bases and J lost 2 bases. CDR3 region: CATSIGYGAGDTDTQYF. The CDR3 nucleotides are TGTGCCACCAGCATCGGGTATGGAGCGGGGGACACAGATACGCAGTATTTT.

This sequence joins TRBV24-1 and TRBJ2-3, with 9 bases matching TRBD1. Germline CDR1 is KGHDR and CDR2 is SFDVKD. CDR3 length equals 16 residues. V shed 7 bases and J 2 bases; nucleotides not matched to a gene: 9. The CDR3 DNA is TGTGCCACCAGGGGTACCGGGACAGGGTTCACAGATACGCAGTATTTT. Amino acids: CATRGTGTGFTDTQYF.

This CDR3 reads CASSQGASNQPQHF. The CDR3, as DNA: TGTGCCAGCAGCCAGGGGGCGAGCAATCAGCCCCAGCATTTT. V usage is TRBV3-1 and J usage is TRBJ1-5, with D maybe TRBD1 (6 bases). The CDR3 is made up of 14 amino acids. In germline, CDR1 is LGHDT, CDR2 YNNKEL (reference sequence). Trimming removed 3 bases at V and 1 base at J, with 7 bases between.

This clonotype was seen a handful of times. This chain uses TRBV5-1 with TRBJ2-5, with 7 bases matching TRBD2. After removal of 4 bases from V and 3 bases from J, the junction contained 15 bases not matched to a gene. The germline V gene encodes CDR1 SGHRS and CDR2 YFSETQ. The CDR3 has 17 amino acids. DNA for the CDR3: TGCGCCAGCAGCACCCCGTGGGAGCGGGATTTGGAAGAGACCCAGTACTTC. This encodes CASSTPWERDLEETQYF.

This clonotype has more than one count but fewer than ten. The chain carries TRBV7-2 and TRBJ2-1; D is perhaps TRBD2 (6 bases). This CDR3 has 16 amino acids. Trimming removed 0 bases from V and 0 bases from J, with 9 bases in between. CDR1 and CDR2 from the germline V gene are SGHTA and FQGNSA. The CDR3 DNA sequence: TGTGCCAGCAGCTTAGCGGGCGGGATCTCCTACAATGAGCAGTTCTTC. It is translated as CASSLAGGISYNEQFF.

As DNA, the CDR3 is TGTGCCACCAGCAGAGGTGGTCTTTACGCCGGGGAGCTGTTTTTT. Encoded protein: CATSRGGLYAGELFF. J is TRBJ2-2 and V is TRBV15; D unclear. The germline gives CDR1 LNHNV, CDR2 YYDKDF (reference sequence). The CDR3 extends over 15 amino acids. The V gene lost 1 base and the J gene lost 6 bases, with 12 bases spanning the gap.

This chain uses TRBV20-1 with TRBJ2-3; no reliable D call. V lost 6 bases and J lost 4, with 17 bases in between. The CDR3 length is 14 residues. CDR1 is DFQATT and CDR2 is SNEGSKA in the germline V gene (reference sequence). The CDR3 bases are TGCAGTGCCATAGTTAGAGAGTTTTCAGATACGCAGTATTTT. It encodes CSAIVREFSDTQYF.

CDR3 sequence (DNA): TGTGCCAGCAGTTTAAGGGGGACTAGCTTAGGGGAGCAGTACGTC. The encoded protein is CASSLRGTSLGEQYV. The chain links TRBV12-3 or TRBV12-4 to TRBJ2-7; 9 nucleotides agree with TRBD2. This CDR3 spans 15 amino acids. V gave up 2 bases and J gave up 7 bases; unmatched junction bases: 9.

This clonotype was seen a handful of times. The rearrangement links TRBV10-3 to TRBJ1-5; weak D call: TRBD1 (6 bases). The CDR3 sequence is 15 residues long. In germline, CDR1 is ENHRY, CDR2 SYGVKD. V was trimmed by 5 bases and J by 9 bases, leaving 20 bases between them. The CDR3 spells CAISQSNRDAGPQHF. The CDR3 DNA is TGTGCCATCAGTCAATCCAACAGGGACGCGGGGCCCCAGCATTTT.

This clonotype was seen ten or more times. The chain is built from TRBV24-1 and TRBJ1-5, with D perhaps TRBD1 (5 bases). Germline CDR1 reads KGHDR; CDR2 reads SFDVKD. The CDR3 consists of 16 residues. V shed 2 bases and J shed 2 bases, with 12 bases lying between them. The CDR3 is CATSDSTGTGNQPQHF. The CDR3 DNA sequence: TGTGCCACCAGTGATTCCACAGGAACGGGCAATCAGCCCCAGCATTTT.

This clonotype was counted a few times. This sequence joins TRBV7-2 and TRBJ1-2; the D is unclear. The CDR3 consists of 13 residues. The V gene's germline CDR1 is SGHTA and CDR2 FQGNSA. V was cut by 5 bases and J by 4 bases, with 11 bases left in between. The CDR3 bases are TGTGCCAGCAGCCCCGGCAGAGCCTATGGCTACACCTTC. Residues: CASSPGRAYGYTF.

The chain recombines TRBV10-1 with TRBJ1-4, with TRBD1 as a possible D gene (5 bases). The CDR3 is made up of 15 amino acids. Germline V CDR1 and CDR2: WNHNN, SYGVQD (reference sequence). Trimming removed 3 bases at V and 0 bases at J, with 8 bases between. CDR3 loop: CASSEGVATNEKLFF. As DNA, the CDR3 is TGCGCCAGCAGTGAAGGGGTTGCAACTAATGAAAAACTGTTTTTT.

V usage is TRBV7-9 and J usage is TRBJ2-1; 7 bases fit TRBD1. The CDR3 covers 15 residues. CDR1 is SEHNR and CDR2 is FQNEAQ in the germline V gene (reference sequence). With 3 bases clipped from V and 0 bases from J, the junction kept 2 bases outside the gene matches. The CDR3 DNA reads TGTGCCAGCAGCTTCAGGGACAGCTCCTACAATGAGCAGTTCTTC. It specifies CASSFRDSSYNEQFF.

The chain couples TRBV5-6 to TRBJ2-3; D may be TRBD2 (6 bases). The V and J ends lost 4 bases and 1 base respectively, with 10 bases between them. The CDR3 runs to 14 residues. Germline V gives CDR1 SGHDT, CDR2 YYEEEE. CDR3 bases: TGTGCCAGCAGCCGGACTACCCGCACAGATACGCAGTATTTT. Protein: CASSRTTRTDTQYF.

The rearrangement uses TRBV10-3 and TRBJ1-2; the D is unclear. There are 14 residues in the CDR3. Germline V gene data show CDR1 as ENHRY and CDR2 as SYGVKD. Deletions cut 10 bases from V and 3 bases from J, with 18 bases between. The CDR3 protein is CATTPRGGDYGYTF. The CDR3 nucleotides read TGTGCCACCACCCCACGTGGCGGGGACTATGGCTACACCTTC.